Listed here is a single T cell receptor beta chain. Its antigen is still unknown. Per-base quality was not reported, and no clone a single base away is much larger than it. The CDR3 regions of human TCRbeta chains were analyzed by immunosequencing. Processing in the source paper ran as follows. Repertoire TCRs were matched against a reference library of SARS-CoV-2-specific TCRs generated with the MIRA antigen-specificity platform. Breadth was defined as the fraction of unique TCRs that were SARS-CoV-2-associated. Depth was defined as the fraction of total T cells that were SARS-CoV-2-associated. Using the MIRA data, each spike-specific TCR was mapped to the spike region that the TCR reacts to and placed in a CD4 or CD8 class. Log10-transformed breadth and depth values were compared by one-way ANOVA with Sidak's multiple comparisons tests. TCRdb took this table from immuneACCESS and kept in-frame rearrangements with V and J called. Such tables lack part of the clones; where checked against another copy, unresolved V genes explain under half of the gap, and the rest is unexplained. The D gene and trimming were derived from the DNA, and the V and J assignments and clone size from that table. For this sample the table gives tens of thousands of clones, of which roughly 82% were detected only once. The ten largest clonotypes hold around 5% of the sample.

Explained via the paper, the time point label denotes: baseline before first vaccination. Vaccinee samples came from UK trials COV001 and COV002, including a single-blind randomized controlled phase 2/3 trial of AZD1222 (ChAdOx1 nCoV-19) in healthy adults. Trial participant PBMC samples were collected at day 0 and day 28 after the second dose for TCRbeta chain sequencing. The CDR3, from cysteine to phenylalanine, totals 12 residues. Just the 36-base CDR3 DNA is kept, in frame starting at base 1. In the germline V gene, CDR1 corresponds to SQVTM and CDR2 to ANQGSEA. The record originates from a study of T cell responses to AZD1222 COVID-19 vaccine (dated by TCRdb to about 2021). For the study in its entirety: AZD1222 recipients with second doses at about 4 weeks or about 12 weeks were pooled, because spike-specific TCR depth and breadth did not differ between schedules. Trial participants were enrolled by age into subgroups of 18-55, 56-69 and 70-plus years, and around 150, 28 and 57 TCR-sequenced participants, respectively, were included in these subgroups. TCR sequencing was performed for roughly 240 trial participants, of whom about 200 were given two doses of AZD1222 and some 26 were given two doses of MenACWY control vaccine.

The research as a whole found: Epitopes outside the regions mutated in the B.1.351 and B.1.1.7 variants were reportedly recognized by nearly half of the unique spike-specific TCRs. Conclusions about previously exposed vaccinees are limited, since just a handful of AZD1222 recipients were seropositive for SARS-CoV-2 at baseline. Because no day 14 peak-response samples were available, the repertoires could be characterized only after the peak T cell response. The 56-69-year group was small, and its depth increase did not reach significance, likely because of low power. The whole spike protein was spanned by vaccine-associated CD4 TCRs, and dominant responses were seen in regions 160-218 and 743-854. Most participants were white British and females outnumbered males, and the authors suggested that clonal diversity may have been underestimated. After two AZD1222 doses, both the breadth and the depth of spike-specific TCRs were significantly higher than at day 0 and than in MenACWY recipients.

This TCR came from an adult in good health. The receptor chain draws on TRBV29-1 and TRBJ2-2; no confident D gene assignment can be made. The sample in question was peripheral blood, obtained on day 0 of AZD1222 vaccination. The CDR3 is CSCGPNTGELFF. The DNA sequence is TGCAGTTGTGGACCGAACACCGGGGAGCTGTTTTTT.